This TCR beta chain was obtained from a study of T-cell reconstitution after alpha-beta-depleted transplantation in children. Study findings and constraints: One year after transplant, T-cell counts and diversity came mostly from newly produced T cells. At around two months after transplant, the alpha-beta T cells were reportedly derived from several hundred expanded clones that came from non-depleted graft cells. The study traced high day-60 TCRbeta diversity in some patients to surviving recipient T cells and thymic progenitors.

Unique molecular identifiers featured in how the TCRbeta library was prepared. TCRdb redid the calling of the PCR reads with MiXCR, one entry per CDR3 protein. The sample includes 500,000 to 650,000 distinct CDR3 sequences, about an eighth of them seen just once. For this clonotype: Its antigen is unknown.

V gave up 0 bases and J gave up 4 bases; unmatched junction bases: 9. CDR1 is SGHRS, CDR2 YFSETQ, per germline. This CDR3 region has 17 residues. The starting material was PBMCs, mostly from graft donor cells, obtained 360 days after TCRalphabeta/CD19-depleted stem cell transplant. The V call is TRBV5-1, the J call TRBJ2-3; 9 nucleotides line up with TRBD2. This clonotype was sampled from a male patient younger than 18 who had a stem cell transplant for acute myeloid leukemia, so the T cells may come from the graft donor. In DNA, the CDR3 is TGCGCCAGCAGCTTGGAGGCTAGCGGGATCGGATCAGATACGCAGTATTTT. Amino acid sequence: CASSLEASGIGSDTQYF. Variable domain in full (rest from reference TRBV5-1 and TRBJ2-3): KAGVTQTPRYLIKTRGQQVTLSCSPISGHRSVSWYQQTPGQGLQFLFEYFSETQRNKGNFPGRFSGRQFSNSRSEMNVSTLELGDSALYLCASSLEASGIGSDTQYFGPGTRLTVL.